Here is one T cell receptor (beta chain) with its context. This CDR3 is built from 14 residues. Germline V CDR1 and CDR2: SGHRS, YFSETQ. V was cut by 4 bases and J by 3 bases, with 14 bases left in between. The data originate from a study of blood T cell repertoires in COVID-19. About the study: T cells, B-cell-depleted T cells, or PBMCs supplied cDNA or gDNA.

In the original analysis: The assay estimated nucleated cells by amplifying reference gene primers. The assay was immunoSEQ multiplex PCR, and TCRdb's table has in-frame clones only and misses some. V, J and clone size were drawn from that table, and D and trimming were deduced from the DNA. The data contain over 150,000 clones, around 90% of them seen just once; the ten biggest clones take up 0.5% to 0.6%. The sample consisted of peripheral blood. The chain recombines TRBV5-1 with TRBJ2-7; tentatively, D is TRBD1 (6 bases). The clonotype comes from a man in his fifties or sixties with acute or convalescent COVID-19. This chain's CDR3 is CASSAGQFVYEQYF. The CDR3 region has the DNA TGCGCCAGCAGCGCCGGACAGTTCGTCTACGAGCAGTACTTC.